One sample yielded the 13 T cell receptor beta chains listed below, sequenced in a study of blood T cell repertoires in COVID-19 (dated by TCRdb to 2020 to 2022). To prepare the library, the immunoSEQ multiplex PCR assay was applied. What TCRdb holds here is the immuneACCESS table cut down to in-frame rearrangements. Part of the clones is not present; checked against another copy, under half of the missing clones reflect an unresolved V gene, and the others are unexplained. A total of about 160,000 clones appear in this sample, approximately 95% of them only once. Of the sample, 3.5% to 5% falls within the top ten clones. The sequencing input was peripheral blood. These receptors originate from a woman in her 50s with acute or convalescent COVID-19.

The rearrangement joins TRBV5-6 to TRBJ1-5; 10 bases fit TRBD1. The CDR3 sequence is 16 residues long. Germline assignment: CDR1 SGHDT and CDR2 YYEEEE. J was trimmed by 5 bases and V by 4 bases; bases with no gene match: 9. The DNA of the CDR3 is TGTGCCAGCAGCCGGGGACAGGGGAATGGATATCAGCCCCAGCATTTT. It codes for CASSRGQGNGYQPQHF.

V and J are TRBV9 and TRBJ2-2; 8 bases fit TRBD1. This CDR3 has 16 residues. V trimming: 4 bases; J trimming: 0 bases; junction bases outside the gene matches: 5. Germline V gives CDR1 SGDLS, CDR2 YYNGEE. As DNA, the CDR3 is TGTGCCAGCAGCTCCTGGACAGGGCCGAACACCGGGGAGCTGTTTTTT. This translates into CASSSWTGPNTGELFF.

The J gene is TRBJ2-1, the V gene TRBV6-1, with 8 bases aligning to TRBD1. This CDR3 has 16 residues. Germline trimming cut 2 bases from V and 6 bases from J; bases unmatched to any gene: 9. The germline V gene encodes CDR1 MNHNS and CDR2 SASEGT. The CDR3 region has the DNA TGTGCCAGCAGTGAACCAACCCAGGGGGCGCTCAATGAGCAGTTCTTC. Encoded protein: CASSEPTQGALNEQFF.

The chain links TRBV7-3 to TRBJ2-7, with 7 bases identical to TRBD1. With 5 bases clipped from V and 3 bases from J, the junction kept 7 bases outside the gene matches. Per the germline V gene, CDR1 is SGHTA and CDR2 is FQGTGA. The CDR3 sequence is 14 residues long. CDR3 bases: TGTGCCAGCAGCATGACGACAGGGAACTACGAGCAGTACTTC. Protein: CASSMTTGNYEQYF.

This chain connects TRBV24-1 to TRBJ1-2, with 9 bases matching TRBD1. CDR3 length equals 15 residues. Unmatched junction bases numbered 6, after V lost 4 bases and J lost 4 bases. Germline CDR1 and CDR2: KGHDR and SFDVKD. DNA for the CDR3: TGTGCCACCAGTGACCCCGGGACAGGGTTCTATGGCTACACCTTC. Translating gives CATSDPGTGFYGYTF.

The CDR3 sequence: CASSLGQGGYGYTF. CDR3 nucleotide sequence: TGCGCCAGCAGTCTTGGACAGGGTGGATATGGCTACACCTTC. The genes are TRBV10-2 and TRBJ1-2, with 8 bases lining up with TRBD1. Germline V gene data show CDR1 as WSHSY and CDR2 as SAAADI. Trimming at V came to 5 bases and at J to 5 bases, leaving 7 bases not matched to a gene. This CDR3 has 14 residues.

The J gene is TRBJ2-1, the V gene TRBV7-3; TRBD2 aligns across 12 bases. The J segment lost 7 bases and the V segment lost 3 bases, leaving 4 bases of the junction unmatched. The CDR3 length is 15 residues. Germline values: CDR1 SGHTA, CDR2 FQGTGA. The CDR3 nucleotides are TGTGCCAGCAGCTTCGGACTAGCGGGAAAGAATGAGCAGTTCTTC. It encodes CASSFGLAGKNEQFF.

The chain links TRBV19 to TRBJ1-1; 9 bases map to TRBD1. Germline V gene lookup returns CDR1 LNHDA and CDR2 SQIVND (reference sequence). CDR3 length: 17 residues. Germline trimming cut 4 bases from V and 1 base from J; bases unmatched to any gene: 10. For the CDR3, the DNA is TGTGCCAGTAGTACTTCCGGGACAGGGAAACAGAACACTGAAGCTTTCTTT. The encoded protein is CASSTSGTGKQNTEAFF.

The CDR3 here is CATSGPQGASYNEQFF. CDR3 DNA: TGTGCCACCAGCGGACCACAGGGTGCCTCCTACAATGAGCAGTTCTTC. The chain carries TRBV15 and TRBJ2-1, with D possibly TRBD1 on 6 matching bases. V lost 5 bases to trimming and J lost 0 bases, with 14 bases between them. Germline loops: CDR1 LNHNV, CDR2 YYDKDF (reference sequence). CDR3 size: 16 residues.

The V gene is TRBV5-6, the J gene TRBJ1-6, with D possibly matching TRBD1 (5 bases). The CDR3 extends over 17 amino acids. V was pared by 3 bases and J by 1 base, with 14 bases between. Germline V lookup: CDR1 SGHDT, CDR2 YYEEEE. CDR3 loop: CASSSDTDKSYNSPLHF. As DNA, the CDR3 is TGTGCCAGCAGCTCCGATACGGACAAGTCCTATAATTCACCCCTCCACTTT.

This clone was detected once. The rearrangement links TRBV4-1 to TRBJ1-5, with 12 bases fitting TRBD1. With 3 bases clipped from V and 12 bases from J, the junction kept 12 bases outside the gene matches. Germline lookup yields CDR1 MGHRA and CDR2 YSYEKL. There are 16 residues in the CDR3. DNA of the CDR3: TGCGCCAGCAGCCATATCATCCGGGACAGGGGGCCCGTCCAGCATTTT. It yields the protein CASSHIIRDRGPVQHF.

The chain is built from TRBV11-2 and TRBJ1-2, with D possibly being TRBD1 (5 bases). The length of the CDR3 is 12 residues. Trimming removed 4 bases from V and 4 bases from J, with 7 bases in between. In germline, CDR1 is SGHAT, CDR2 FQNNGV. Here the CDR3 reads CASSSTGYGYTF. The CDR3 DNA reads TGTGCCAGCAGCTCAACAGGCTATGGCTACACCTTC. Full variable domain (remainder filled in from reference TRBV11-2 and TRBJ1-2): EAGVAQSPRYKIIEKRQSVAFWCNPISGHATLYWYQQILGQGPKLLIQFQNNGVVDDSQLPKDRFSAERLKGVDSTLKIQPAKLEDSAVYLCASSSTGYGYTFGSGTRLTVV.

The genes are TRBV11-3 and TRBJ2-1, with D unresolved. Germline CDR1 is SGHNT and CDR2 is YENEEA. The CDR3 is 13 amino acids. V dropped 3 bases and J dropped 10 bases, with 13 bases sitting between them. DNA of the CDR3: TGTGCCAGCAGCTTCGAGGCTTTTGAGGAGCAGTTCTTC. This codes for CASSFEAFEEQFF.